This entry is about one T cell receptor (beta chain). What it recognizes is unknown. It was second doses at about 4 or about 12 weeks that were pooled. The data were taken from a study of T cell responses to AZD1222 COVID-19 vaccine. Findings of the study overall: The peak T cell response came first, and repertoires were sampled only after it. Unmutated regions of variants are reportedly targeted by nearly half of spike-specific TCRs. The donor group comprised mostly white British people and more females; the analysis possibly underestimated clonal diversity.

TCRdb's table, derived via immunoSEQ multiplex PCR, lists solely in-frame clones and lacks some. The table shows 150,000 to 200,000 clones, with 90% to 95% occurring only once. Sample: peripheral blood, taken 28 days after the second AZD1222 dose. The clonotype was recovered from an adult who received the AZD1222 COVID-19 vaccine.

The CDR3 DNA is TGCAGCGTTGAAGATCGGGCGTCGATCTCCTACAATGAGCAGTTCTTC. It specifies CSVEDRASISYNEQFF. This sequence joins TRBV29-1 and TRBJ2-1; D ambiguous. V shed 0 bases and J shed 0 bases, with 12 bases lying between them. CDR1 SQVTM and CDR2 ANQGSEA come from the germline V gene. The CDR3 runs 16 residues.